This T cell receptor (beta chain) is from a study of T cells in Graves' hyperthyroidism and ophthalmopathy. Germline CDR1 is LNHDA and CDR2 is SQIVND (reference sequence). V lost 5 bases, J lost 1 base, and 11 bases lay in between. The CDR3 runs to 14 residues. Clinical symptoms, serum thyroxine and TRAb, thyroid ultrasound and orbital computed tomography were used for the diagnoses. What was amplified from RNA transcripts were TCR beta CDR3 regions. An initial round of RT-PCR targeting the TCR CDR3 relied on the HTBI primer set. MiXCR, applied by TCRdb to the multiplex PCR reads, yields one record per CDR3 protein. The sample has about 640,000 distinct CDR3 sequences, approximately 15% seen once; the top ten hold approximately 12%. A few counts support this clonotype. As yet, its antigen is unknown. General study points: Most thyroid clonotypes with frequency above 0.001 were detected in blood.

The chain carries TRBV19 and TRBJ1-1; no reliable D call. The sequencing sample was made of blood. This TCR came from a woman between 45 and 65 years old with Graves' ophthalmopathy. The CDR3 nucleotides are TGTGCCAGTAGTCTCTCGGACTCGAACACTGAAGCTTTCTTT. Protein: CASSLSDSNTEAFF.